This T cell receptor beta chain appears in the sequencing data of a study of blood T cell repertoires in COVID-19. Study context: Acute-phase and convalescent COVID-19 samples originated in the United States, Italy and Spain.

Trimming shortened V by 1 base and J by 0 bases, and 3 bases separated the two germline ends. CDR3 length equals 13 residues. Germline loops: CDR1 SEHNR, CDR2 FQNEAQ (reference sequence). Per the authors' pipeline: Using reference gene primer amplification, nucleated cell counts were estimated. The repertoire was sequenced with immunoSEQ multiplex PCR; TCRdb's copy has only in-frame clones and lacks some. V, J and clone size derive from that table, while D and trimming were established from the DNA sequence. The sample includes 97,000 or so clones, about nine tenths of them seen just once. The chain combines TRBV7-9 with TRBJ1-1; D unresolved. Sequencing was carried out using peripheral blood. The TCR originated in a man aged 55 to 70 with acute or convalescent COVID-19. The CDR3 bases are TGTGCCAGCAGCTTAGTAGTGAACACTGAAGCTTTCTTT. Protein product: CASSLVVNTEAFF.